This T cell receptor (beta chain) was profiled in a study of blood T cell repertoires in COVID-19. Data came from immunoSEQ multiplex PCR; TCRdb stores just in-frame clones and leaves some out. The table lists about 300,000 clones, roughly nine tenths of them singletons. Germline CDR1 MNHEY, CDR2 SMNVEV (reference sequence). Trimming took off 4 bases at V and 7 bases at J, with 19 bases between the two ends. This CDR3 is 15 amino acids long. The sequencing sample was made of PBMCs or T cells enriched from blood (not recorded which). This receptor was obtained from a woman aged 45-60 years who had been exposed to COVID-19. This chain links TRBV27 with TRBJ1-2, with TRBD1 as a possible D gene (5 bases). CDR3 sequence reads: CASSSVGGGIRGYTF. As DNA, the CDR3 is TGTGCCAGCAGTTCCGTGGGGGGAGGGATACGTGGCTACACCTTC.